A selection of T cell receptor beta chains follows, all from one sample in a study of CD8 T cells in ankylosing spondylitis. Each CDR3 protein is one row after TCRdb ran MiXCR on the 5' RACE reads. The sample carries 200,000 to 250,000 distinct CDR3 sequences, around a quarter recorded once. Specimen: blood, either unsorted or a sorted T cell fraction (not recorded which). Receptors originate from a male donor with ankylosing spondylitis or in good health (not recorded which). CDR3s include the opening cysteine and the closing phenylalanine or tryptophan. The D gene is left open where the match is weak. Size is omitted from some rows. Given values are once, few, many or a class for expanded clones.

>TRBV20-1|NA|TRBJ1-1|few
CSAQVANTEAFF
TGCAGTGCCCAGGTGGCGAACACTGAAGCTTTCTTT
>TRBV9|NA|TRBJ1-3|many
CASSTRGAGNTIYF
TGTGCCAGCAGCACCCGGGGGGCCGGAAACACCATATATTTT
>TRBV6-5|NA|TRBJ1-1|NA
CASSIQGGEAFF
TGTGCCAGCAGCATACAGGGAGGTGAAGCTTTCTTT
>TRBV20-1|NA|TRBJ1-2|many
CSANVGPSANYGYTF
TGCAGTGCTAACGTAGGCCCCTCAGCTAACTATGGCTACACCTTC
>TRBV24-1|TRBD2|TRBJ2-1|many
CATSDLGREGLDNEQFF
TGTGCCACCAGTGATTTAGGGCGGGAGGGGCTTGACAATGAGCAGTTCTTC
>TRBV11-2|TRBD1|TRBJ2-7|few
CASSSPGTASYEQYF
TGTGCCAGCAGCTCACCCGGGACAGCCTCCTACGAGCAGTACTTC
>TRBV20-1|TRBD1|TRBJ1-4|NA
CSAGQALVATNEKLFF
TGCAGTGCGGGACAGGCCTTAGTTGCAACTAATGAAAAACTGTTTTTT
>TRBV6-5|TRBD1|TRBJ1-4|NA
CASSNRQGGGEKLFF
TGTGCCAGCAGTAATCGACAGGGGGGCGGAGAAAAACTGTTTTTT
>TRBV6-5|NA|TRBJ1-5|many
CASSYHTRGGYSNQPQHF
TGTGCCAGCAGTTACCACACGCGGGGGGGGTATAGCAATCAGCCCCAGCATTTT
>TRBV11-2|NA|TRBJ1-2|many
CASSLGSLSYGYTF
TGTGCCAGCAGCTTAGGCTCGTTATCATATGGCTACACCTTC
>TRBV12-3/TRBV12-4|NA|TRBJ2-3|NA
CASSQRTDTQYF
TGTGCCAGCAGTCAACGCACAGATACGCAGTATTTT
>TRBV18|TRBD2|TRBJ2-1|NA
CASSPPGAGGRNNEQFF
TGTGCCAGCTCACCACCGGGCGCGGGGGGGAGAAACAATGAGCAGTTCTTC
>TRBV4-2|NA|TRBJ2-7|NA
CASSQDQGKSYEQYF
TGTGCCAGCAGCCAAGATCAAGGCAAGTCCTACGAGCAGTACTTC
>TRBV11-3|TRBD2|TRBJ2-2|NA
CASSRRLAGGNTGELFF
TGTGCCAGCAGCCGAAGACTAGCGGGAGGGAACACCGGGGAGCTGTTTTTT
>TRBV12-3/TRBV12-4|NA|TRBJ2-3|many
CASSSDTTQYF
TGTGCCAGCAGCTCAGACACTACGCAGTATTTT
>TRBV20-1|TRBD1|TRBJ1-3|NA
CSARDPGTGLFSGNTIYF
TGCAGTGCTAGGGACCCCGGGACAGGGCTTTTCTCTGGAAACACCATATATTTT
>TRBV5-1|NA|TRBJ2-1|many
CASSAFGSYEQFF
TGCGCCAGCAGTGCGTTCGGGAGCTATGAGCAGTTCTTC
>TRBV21-1|NA|TRBJ2-1|NA
CASSNCSAGVVLGGSYNEQFF
TGTGCCAGCAGCAATTGTTCGGCGGGAGTTGTATTAGGAGGATCCTACAATGAGCAGTTCTTC
>TRBV6-2/TRBV6-3|TRBD1|TRBJ1-5|NA
CASSLAGGPRNQPQHF
TGTGCCAGCAGTCTTGCAGGGGGCCCCCGCAATCAGCCCCAGCATTTT
>TRBV12-3/TRBV12-4|TRBD2|TRBJ2-7|NA
CASSFGELAGVYEQYF
TGTGCCAGCAGTTTTGGGGAACTAGCGGGTGTCTACGAGCAGTACTTC